This T cell receptor beta chain comes out of a study of Graves' ophthalmopathy and Graves' hyperthyroidism. Study-level findings and limits: Among thyroid clonotypes expanded above 0.001 frequency, most also appeared in blood.

Regarding this clonotype: Its antigen is not known.

Amplification targeted the TCR beta CDR3 regions, with RNA transcripts as the source material. RT-PCR with HTBI primers came first, then second-round multiplex PCR. Each CDR3 protein gets one entry after TCRdb re-called the multiplex PCR reads with MiXCR. Of about 700,000 distinct CDR3 sequences in the sample, around 40% are singletons; the top ten hold 44%. Losses at the gene ends were 5 bases for V and 8 bases for J; bases not matched to a gene: 10. Germline-derived CDR1 and CDR2 are SGDLS and YYNGEE. This CDR3 comprises 15 residues. Other autoimmune disease, uncontrolled infection, pregnancy and lactation led to exclusion.

The rearrangement uses TRBV9 and TRBJ1-6, with 7 nucleotides matching TRBD1. Sequencing used peripheral blood. The TCR originated in an adult man with Graves' ophthalmopathy. The CDR3 DNA reads as TGTGCCAGCAGTTTACAGGGGCCCCAAGATTCACCCCTCCACTTT. This codes for CASSLQGPQDSPLHF.